This T cell receptor (beta chain) comes out of a study of identical twins (dated by TCRdb to the mid-2010s). Concerning the study at large: To test whether fetal clonotypes persist, this study deep-sequenced TCR alpha and beta repertoires from monozygotic twins, from unrelated adults of various ages, and from cord blood. Replicate twin experiments were performed at different times using different library preparation protocols to rule out contamination. Paper-wide results and their limitations: Invariant T cells such as MAIT and iNKT could partly confound zero-insertion analyses, though diverse VJ usage argued against this for most clonotypes. Compared with coincidental sharing between unrelated individuals, out-of-frame TCR alpha sequences shared between twins showed an excess of sequences with low generation probability. Abundant cord blood beta clonotypes had fewer insertions, young adult naive repertoires showed a similar but weaker trend, and memory repertoires showed no such trend. A weaker excess of twin sharing was found in beta out-of-frame sequences because the signal-to-noise ratio was lowered by fewer shared sequences. In monozygotic twins, recombination models systematically underestimated out-of-frame TCR alpha sharing, but the models matched the sharing seen between unrelated individuals. Because the same donors could not be followed over many years, the conclusions depended on cross-sectional statistical analysis.

Every donor in the study was a healthy Caucasian. Miltenyi CD45RO+ enrichment and human naive T-cell isolation kits were used to isolate memory (CD45RO+) and naive T cells from PBMC. About this clonotype: Its binding antigen is unknown. No much larger clone exists at a distance of one base, and base qualities are not known.

The germline V gene provides CDR1 SGHAT and CDR2 FQNNGV. V and J are trimmed by 5 bases and 5 bases, and the gene matches miss 8 bases of the junction. Inclusive of the bounding cysteine and phenylalanine, the CDR3 is 14 residues long. Only the CDR3 portion is preserved as DNA: 42 bases, with reading frame beginning at the first base. The library relied on 5' RACE. The sequencer was an Illumina HiSeq 2000. A universal primer binding site was introduced by template switching, and a unique molecular identifier was present in the final cDNA, enabling accurate counting of TCR cDNA molecules. Specific primers in the conserved constant-segment region were used to synthesize first-strand cDNA for the TCR alpha and beta chains. Each cDNA library was double barcoded, with a SMART-Mk sample barcode plus Illumina barcodes, to control for contamination. TruSeq adapter sequences, together with Illumina sample barcodes, were added in two successive PCR steps. The TCR alpha and beta cDNA libraries were sequenced on the Illumina HiSeq platform using custom primers. The authors processed their data as follows. MiGEC processed the raw reads to extract unique molecular identifiers, while MiXCR was used to determine the CDR3 positions. For each individual, recombination models were inferred using an EM algorithm with the repgenHMM and IGoR tools. Shared clonotype analysis was performed with the tcR package in R, normalizing sharing by the product of cloneset sizes. To study raw recombination free of thymic and clonal selection effects, out-of-frame nonproductive sequences were analyzed. TCRdb ran its own pipeline on the public reads, namely fastp trimming at Q25 and MiXCR clone calling, and kept in-frame beta chains. When rows share a CDR3 protein, they turn into one entry using the most common DNA and genes. The V and J calls shown here were made by TCRdb, not taken from the authors' results. Recorded for this sample are about 250,000 distinct CDR3 sequences; around 15% of them occurred a single time. The ten largest clonotypes hold approximately 8.2% of the sample.

The sequence links TRBV11-2 to TRBJ2-5, with 7 middle bases fitting TRBD1. Sequencing was carried out using memory (CD45RO+) T cells sorted from blood. The sample's cell subset or site label, decoded: CD45RO+ enriched T cells. The clonotype comes from a woman aged 18-29 years in good health. The nucleotide sequence reads as follows: TGTGCCAGCAGCAAGGGGACAGTTGTCGAGACCCAGTACTTC. This gives the protein CASSKGTVVETQYF.